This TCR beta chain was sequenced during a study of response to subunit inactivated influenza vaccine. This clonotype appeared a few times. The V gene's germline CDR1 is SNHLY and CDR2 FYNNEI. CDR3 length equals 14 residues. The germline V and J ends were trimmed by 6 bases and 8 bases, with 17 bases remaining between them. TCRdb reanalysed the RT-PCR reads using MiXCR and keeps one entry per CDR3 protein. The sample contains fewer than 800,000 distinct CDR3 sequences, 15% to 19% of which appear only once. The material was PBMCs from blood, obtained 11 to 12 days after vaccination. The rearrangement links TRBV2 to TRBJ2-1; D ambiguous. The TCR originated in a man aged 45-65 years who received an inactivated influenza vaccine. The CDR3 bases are TGTGCCAGCAGCCGGGCCGGTCCTCGCGATGAGCAGTTCTTC. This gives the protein CASSRAGPRDEQFF.